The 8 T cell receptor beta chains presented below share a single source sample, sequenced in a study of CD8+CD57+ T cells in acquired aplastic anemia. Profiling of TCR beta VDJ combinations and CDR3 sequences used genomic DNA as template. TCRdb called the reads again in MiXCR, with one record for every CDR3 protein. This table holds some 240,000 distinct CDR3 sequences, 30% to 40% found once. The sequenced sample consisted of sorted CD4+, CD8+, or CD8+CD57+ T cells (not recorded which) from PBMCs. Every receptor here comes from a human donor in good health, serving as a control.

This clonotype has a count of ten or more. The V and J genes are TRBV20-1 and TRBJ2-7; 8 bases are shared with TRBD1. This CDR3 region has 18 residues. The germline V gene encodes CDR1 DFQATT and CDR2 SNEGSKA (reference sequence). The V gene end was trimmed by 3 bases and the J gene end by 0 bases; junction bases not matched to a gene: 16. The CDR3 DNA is TGCAGTGCTAGGCCTGAGGATGTACGGACAGGGCTCTCCTACGAGCAGTACTTC. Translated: CSARPEDVRTGLSYEQYF.

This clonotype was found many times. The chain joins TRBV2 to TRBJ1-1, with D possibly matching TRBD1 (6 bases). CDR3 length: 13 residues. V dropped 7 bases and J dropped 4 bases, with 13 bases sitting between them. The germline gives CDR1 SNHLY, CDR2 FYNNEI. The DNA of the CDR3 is TGTGCCAGCATCTCCCAGGGGATCACTGAAGCTTTCTTT. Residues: CASISQGITEAFF.

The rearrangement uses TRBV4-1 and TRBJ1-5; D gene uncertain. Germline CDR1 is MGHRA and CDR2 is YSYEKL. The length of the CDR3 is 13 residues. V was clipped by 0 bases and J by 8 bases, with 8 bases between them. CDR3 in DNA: TGCGCCAGCAGCCAAGACGCACGGAAGCCCCAGCATTTT. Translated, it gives CASSQDARKPQHF.

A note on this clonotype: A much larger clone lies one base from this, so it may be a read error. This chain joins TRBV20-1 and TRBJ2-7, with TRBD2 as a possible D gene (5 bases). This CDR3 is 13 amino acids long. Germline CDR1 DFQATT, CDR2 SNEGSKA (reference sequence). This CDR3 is CSASRDWPWEQHF. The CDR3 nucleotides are TGCAGTGCTAGCCGAGACTGGCCTTGGGAGCAGCACTTC.

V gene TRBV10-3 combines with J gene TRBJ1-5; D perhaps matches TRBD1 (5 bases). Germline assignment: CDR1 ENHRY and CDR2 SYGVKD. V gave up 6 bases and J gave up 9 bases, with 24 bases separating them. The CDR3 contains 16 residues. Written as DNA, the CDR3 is TGTGCCATCAGAAAACCGGGACTCGTATCGTGGTGGCCCCAGCATTTT. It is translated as CAIRKPGLVSWWPQHF.

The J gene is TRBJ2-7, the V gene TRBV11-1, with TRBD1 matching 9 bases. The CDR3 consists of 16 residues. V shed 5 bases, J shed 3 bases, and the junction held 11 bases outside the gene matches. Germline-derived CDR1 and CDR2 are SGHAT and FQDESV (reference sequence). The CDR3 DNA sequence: TGTGCCAGCAGCCTCACCCCCGGGACAGGGAGCTACGAGCAGTACTTC. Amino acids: CASSLTPGTGSYEQYF.

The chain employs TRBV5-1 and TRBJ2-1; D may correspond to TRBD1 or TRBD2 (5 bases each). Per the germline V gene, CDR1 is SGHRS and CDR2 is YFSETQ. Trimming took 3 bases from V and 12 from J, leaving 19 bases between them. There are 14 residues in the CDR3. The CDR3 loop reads CASSSGAVRIGQFF. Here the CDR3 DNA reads TGCGCCAGCAGCTCCGGGGCCGTCCGGATCGGGCAGTTCTTC.

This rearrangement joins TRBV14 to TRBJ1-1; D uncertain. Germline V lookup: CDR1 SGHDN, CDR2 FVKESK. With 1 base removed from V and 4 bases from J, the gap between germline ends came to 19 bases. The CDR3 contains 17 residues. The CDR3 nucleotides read TGTGCCAGCAGCCAAGCGGTCCTGAGGAGCGTGAGCACTGAAGCTTTCTTT. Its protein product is CASSQAVLRSVSTEAFF.